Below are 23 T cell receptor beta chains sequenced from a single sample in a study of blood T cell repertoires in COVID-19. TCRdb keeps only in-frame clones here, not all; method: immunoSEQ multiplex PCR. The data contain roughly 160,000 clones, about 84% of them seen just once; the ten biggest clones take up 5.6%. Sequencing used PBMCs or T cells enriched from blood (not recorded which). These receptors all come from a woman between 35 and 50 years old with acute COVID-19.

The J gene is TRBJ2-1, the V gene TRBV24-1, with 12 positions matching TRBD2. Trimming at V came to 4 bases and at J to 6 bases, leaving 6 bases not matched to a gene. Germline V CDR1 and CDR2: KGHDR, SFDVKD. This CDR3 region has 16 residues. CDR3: CATSDPSGRAINEQFF. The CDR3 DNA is TGTGCCACCAGTGACCCTAGCGGGAGGGCCATCAATGAGCAGTTCTTC.

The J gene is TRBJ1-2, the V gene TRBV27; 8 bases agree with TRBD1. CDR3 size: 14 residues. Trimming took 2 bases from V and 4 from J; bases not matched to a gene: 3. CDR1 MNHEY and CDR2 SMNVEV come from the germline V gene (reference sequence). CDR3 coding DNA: TGTGCCAGCAGTTTAACAGGGGGGATCTATGGCTACACCTTC. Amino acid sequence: CASSLTGGIYGYTF.

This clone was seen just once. CDR3 DNA: TGTGCCTGGAGTGGGGCAGTAGGCAATCAGCCCCAGCATTTT. It codes for CAWSGAVGNQPQHF. V usage is TRBV30 and J usage is TRBJ1-5; no clear D gene. The CDR3 contains 14 residues. Trimming stripped 1 base from V and 2 bases from J, with 9 bases between. Germline CDR1 reads GTSNPN; CDR2 reads SVGIG (reference sequence).

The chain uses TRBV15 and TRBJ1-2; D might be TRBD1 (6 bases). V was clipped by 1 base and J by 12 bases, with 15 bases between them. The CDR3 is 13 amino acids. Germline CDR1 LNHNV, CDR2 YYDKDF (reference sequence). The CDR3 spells CATSRGNDRNNTF. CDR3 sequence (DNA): TGTGCCACCAGCAGAGGTAATGACAGGAATAACACCTTC.

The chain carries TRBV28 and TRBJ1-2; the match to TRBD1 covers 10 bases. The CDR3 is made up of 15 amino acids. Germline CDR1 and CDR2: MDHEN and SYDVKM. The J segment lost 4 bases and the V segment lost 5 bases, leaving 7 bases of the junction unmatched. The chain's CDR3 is CASSPPTGGAYGYTF. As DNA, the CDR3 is TGTGCCAGCAGTCCCCCGACAGGGGGCGCCTATGGCTACACCTTC.

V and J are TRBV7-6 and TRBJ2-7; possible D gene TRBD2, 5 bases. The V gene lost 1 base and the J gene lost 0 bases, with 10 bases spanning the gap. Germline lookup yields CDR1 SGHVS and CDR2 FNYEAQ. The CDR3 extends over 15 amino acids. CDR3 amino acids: CASSLGLAGSYEQYF. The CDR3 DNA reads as TGTGCCAGCAGCTTAGGGCTCGCGGGCTCCTACGAGCAGTACTTC.

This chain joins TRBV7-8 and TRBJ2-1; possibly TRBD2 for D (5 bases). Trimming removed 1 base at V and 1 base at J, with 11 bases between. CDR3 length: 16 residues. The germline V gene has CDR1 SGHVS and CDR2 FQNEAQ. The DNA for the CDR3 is TGTGCCAGCAGCTTAGGTATGGGGAGATCCTACAATGAGCAGTTCTTC. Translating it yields CASSLGMGRSYNEQFF.

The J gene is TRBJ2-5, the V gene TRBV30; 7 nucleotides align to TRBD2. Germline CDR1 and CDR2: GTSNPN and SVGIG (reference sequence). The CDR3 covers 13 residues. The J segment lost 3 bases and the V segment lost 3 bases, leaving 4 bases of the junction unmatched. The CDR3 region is CAWSGLDKETQYF. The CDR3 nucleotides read TGTGCCTGGAGCGGACTAGATAAAGAGACCCAGTACTTC.

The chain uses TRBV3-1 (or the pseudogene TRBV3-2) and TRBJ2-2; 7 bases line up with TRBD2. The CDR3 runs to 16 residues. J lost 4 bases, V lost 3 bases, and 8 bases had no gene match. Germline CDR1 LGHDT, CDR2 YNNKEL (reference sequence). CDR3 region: CASSQQPGLSTGELFF. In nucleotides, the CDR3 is TGTGCCAGCAGCCAGCAACCGGGACTATCCACCGGGGAGCTGTTTTTT.

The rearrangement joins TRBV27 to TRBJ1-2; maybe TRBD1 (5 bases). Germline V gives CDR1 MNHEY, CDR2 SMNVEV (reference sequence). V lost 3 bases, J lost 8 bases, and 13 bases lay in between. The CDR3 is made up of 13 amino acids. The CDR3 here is CASSFGGSTGYTF. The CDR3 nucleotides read TGTGCCAGCAGTTTCGGGGGATCCACCGGCTACACCTTC.

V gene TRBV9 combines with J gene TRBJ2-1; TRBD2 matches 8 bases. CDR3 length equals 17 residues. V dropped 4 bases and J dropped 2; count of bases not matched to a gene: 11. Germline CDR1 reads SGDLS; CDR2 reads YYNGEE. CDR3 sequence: CASSRAVSGSPYNEQFF. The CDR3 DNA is TGTGCCAGCAGCCGTGCGGTGAGCGGGAGTCCCTACAATGAGCAGTTCTTC.

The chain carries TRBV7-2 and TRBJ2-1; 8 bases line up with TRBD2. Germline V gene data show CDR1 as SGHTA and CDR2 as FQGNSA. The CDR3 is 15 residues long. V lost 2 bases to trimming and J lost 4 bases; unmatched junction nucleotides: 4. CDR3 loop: CASSLPGGRYNEQFF. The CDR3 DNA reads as TGTGCCAGCAGCTTACCGGGAGGGCGGTACAATGAGCAGTTCTTC.

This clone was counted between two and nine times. In DNA, the CDR3 is TGTGCCTGGAGCCCCGTGACACTGGGTAGTAGTGGCTACACCTTC. Its translation: CAWSPVTLGSSGYTF. The rearrangement uses TRBV30 and TRBJ1-2; D not certain. Trimming pared 3 bases from V and 7 bases from J, leaving 21 bases between. The CDR3 has 15 amino acids. Per the germline V gene, CDR1 is GTSNPN and CDR2 is SVGIG (reference sequence).

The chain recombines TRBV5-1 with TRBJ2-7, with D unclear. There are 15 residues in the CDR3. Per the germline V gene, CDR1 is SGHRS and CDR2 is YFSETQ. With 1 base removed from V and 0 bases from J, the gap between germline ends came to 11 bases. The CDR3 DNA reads TGCGCCAGCAGCTTGCGATATGGCGGCTCCTACGAGCAGTACGTC. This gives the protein CASSLRYGGSYEQYV.

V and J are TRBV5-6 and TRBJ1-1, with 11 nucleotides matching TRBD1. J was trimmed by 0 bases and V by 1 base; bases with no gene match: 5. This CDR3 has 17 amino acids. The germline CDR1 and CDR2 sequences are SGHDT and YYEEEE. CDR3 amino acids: CASSLLRTGGMNTEAFF. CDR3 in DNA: TGTGCCAGCAGCTTGCTCCGGACAGGGGGCATGAACACTGAAGCTTTCTTT.

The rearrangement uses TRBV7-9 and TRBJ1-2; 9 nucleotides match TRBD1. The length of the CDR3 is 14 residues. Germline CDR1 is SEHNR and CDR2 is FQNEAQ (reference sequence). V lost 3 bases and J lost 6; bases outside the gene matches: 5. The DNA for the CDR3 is TGTGCCAGCAGCTTGATACAGGGGGCGCATGGCTACACCTTC. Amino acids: CASSLIQGAHGYTF. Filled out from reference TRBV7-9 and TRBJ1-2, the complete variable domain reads DTGVSQNPRHKITKRGQNVTFRCDPISEHNRLYWYRQTLGQGPEFLTYFQNEAQLEKSRLLSDRFSAERPKGSFSTLEIQRTEQGDSAMYLCASSLIQGAHGYTFGSGTRLTVV.

The CDR3 bases are TGTGCCAGCAGCTTAGGAGTCAATTCACCCCTCCACTTT. This codes for CASSLGVNSPLHF. The chain employs TRBV7-8 and TRBJ1-6; unclear D gene. Per germline, CDR1 SGHVS and CDR2 FQNEAQ. This CDR3 has 13 amino acids. V dropped 1 base and J dropped 7 bases, with 5 bases sitting between them.

The CDR3 sequence is CASSIVSAGSRQPQHF. CDR3 sequence (DNA): TGTGCCAGTAGTATAGTTTCGGCGGGGAGTAGGCAGCCCCAGCATTTT. The chain carries TRBV19 and TRBJ1-5, with D hard to call. CDR1 is LNHDA, CDR2 SQIVND, per germline (reference sequence). The CDR3 extends over 16 amino acids. V was cut by 1 base and J by 7 bases, with 17 bases left in between.

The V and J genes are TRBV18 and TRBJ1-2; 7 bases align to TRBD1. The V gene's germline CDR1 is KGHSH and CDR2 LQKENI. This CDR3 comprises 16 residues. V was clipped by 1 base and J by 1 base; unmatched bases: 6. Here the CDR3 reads CASSPQGAMVNYGYTF. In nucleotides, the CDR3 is TGTGCCAGCTCACCACAGGGGGCGATGGTTAACTATGGCTACACCTTC. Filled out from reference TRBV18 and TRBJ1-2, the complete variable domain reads NAGVMQNPRHLVRRRGQEARLRCSPMKGHSHVYWYRQLPEEGLKFMVYLQKENIIDESGMPKERFSAEFPKEGPSILRIQQVVRGDSAAYFCASSPQGAMVNYGYTFGSGTRLTVV.

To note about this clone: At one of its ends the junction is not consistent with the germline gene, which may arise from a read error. CDR3 in DNA: TGTGCCAACAGCTCTCCGGGACTAGCGCCTCAGGAGGAGCAGTTCTTC. It yields the protein CANSSPGLAPQEEQFF. This chain joins TRBV7-9 and TRBJ2-1, with 10 nucleotides matching TRBD2. The CDR3 length is 16 residues. Germline CDR1 and CDR2: SEHNR and FQNEAQ (reference sequence).

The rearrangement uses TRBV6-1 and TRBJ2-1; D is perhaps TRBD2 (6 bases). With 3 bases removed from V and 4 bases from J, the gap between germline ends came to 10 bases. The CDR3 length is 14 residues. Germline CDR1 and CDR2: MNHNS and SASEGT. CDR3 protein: CASSDSGGYNEQFF. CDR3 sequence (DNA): TGTGCCAGCAGTGACAGTGGAGGGTACAATGAGCAGTTCTTC.

The CDR3, as DNA: TGTGCCAGTAGTGAGCGTAGTGGGGGTGTTAGCGGGAGAACCCCCTCCTACAATGAGCAGTTCTTC. It is translated as CASSERSGGVSGRTPSYNEQFF. The rearrangement links TRBV19 to TRBJ2-1; 9 nucleotides align to TRBD2. The germline gives CDR1 LNHDA, CDR2 SQIVND (reference sequence). The ends lost 5 bases at V and 0 bases at J; junction bases unmatched: 23. There are 22 residues in the CDR3. Combining the CDR3 with reference TRBV19 and TRBJ2-1 gives the whole variable domain DGGITQSPKYLFRKEGQNVTLSCEQNLNHDAMYWYRQDPGQGLRLIYYSQIVNDFQKGDIAEGYSVSREKKESFPLTVTSAQKNPTAFYLCASSERSGGVSGRTPSYNEQFFGPGTRLTVL.

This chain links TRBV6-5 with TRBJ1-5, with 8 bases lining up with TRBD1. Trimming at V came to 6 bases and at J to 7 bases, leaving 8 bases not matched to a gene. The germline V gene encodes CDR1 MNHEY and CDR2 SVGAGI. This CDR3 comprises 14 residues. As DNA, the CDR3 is TGTGCCAGCAGCGGACAGGGAGTGACACAGCCCCAGCATTTT. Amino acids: CASSGQGVTQPQHF.